This T cell receptor (beta chain) was observed in a study of shared clonotypes between healthy human individuals. Looking at the study overall: Ranging from 18 to 49 in age, donors were two women and a few men. Points from the study as a whole: The study generally estimated greater richness for naive than memory subsets. Around 5.3% of naive CD4 clonotypes were shared across a handful of donors.

The table came from immunoSEQ multiplex PCR; TCRdb's copy has only in-frame clones and leaves some out. The table has about 2.4 million clones, 93% seen once; the top ten hold about 0.39%. This clone is a singleton in its sample. The antigen is not known. The V gene's germline CDR1 is MDHEN and CDR2 SYDVKM. The CDR3 sequence is 14 residues long. J gave up 6 bases and V 3 bases, and 5 bases lay outside the gene matches. This clonotype was sampled from a man younger than 30 in good health. Some clones in this sample may be carry-over from other donors' samples. The sequencing input was naive CD4+ T cells from PBMCs. Subset of the sample: CD45RA+ positively selected. The chain uses TRBV28 and TRBJ2-7; 10 positions agree with TRBD2. CDR3 bases: TGTGCCAGCAGTTTCCAAGGACTAGCGGCCGAGCAGTACTTC. Translated, it gives CASSFQGLAAEQYF.